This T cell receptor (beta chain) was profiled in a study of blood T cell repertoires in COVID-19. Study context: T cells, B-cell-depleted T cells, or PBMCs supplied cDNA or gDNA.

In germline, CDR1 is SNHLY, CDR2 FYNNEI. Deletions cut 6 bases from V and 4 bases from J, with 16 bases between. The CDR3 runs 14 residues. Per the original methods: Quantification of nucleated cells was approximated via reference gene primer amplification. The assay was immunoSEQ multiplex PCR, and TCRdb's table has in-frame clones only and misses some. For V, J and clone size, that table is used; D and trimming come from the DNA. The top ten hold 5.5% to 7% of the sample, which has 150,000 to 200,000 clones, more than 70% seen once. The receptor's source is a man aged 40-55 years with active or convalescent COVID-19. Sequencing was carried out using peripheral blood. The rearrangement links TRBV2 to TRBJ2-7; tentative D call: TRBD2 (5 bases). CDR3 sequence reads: CASSGEDSAYEQYF. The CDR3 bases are TGTGCCAGCAGCGGAGAGGACTCCGCTTACGAGCAGTACTTC. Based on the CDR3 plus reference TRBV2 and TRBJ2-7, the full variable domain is EPEVTQTPSHQVTQMGQEVILRCVPISNHLYFYWYRQILGQKVEFLVSFYNNEISEKSEIFDDQFSVERPDGSNFTLKIRSTKLEDSAMYFCASSGEDSAYEQYFGPGTRLTVT.